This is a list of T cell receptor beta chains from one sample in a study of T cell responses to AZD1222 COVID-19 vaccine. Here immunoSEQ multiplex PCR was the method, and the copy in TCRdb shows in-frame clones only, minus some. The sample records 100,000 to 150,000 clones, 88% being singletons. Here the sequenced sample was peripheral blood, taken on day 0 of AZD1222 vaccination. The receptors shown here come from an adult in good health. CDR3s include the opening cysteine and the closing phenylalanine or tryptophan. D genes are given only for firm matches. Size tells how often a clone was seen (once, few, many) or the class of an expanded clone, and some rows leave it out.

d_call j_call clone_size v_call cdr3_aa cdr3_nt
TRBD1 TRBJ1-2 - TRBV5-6 CASSRTMTGNYGYTF TGTGCCAGCAGCCGGACTATGACAGGGAACTATGGCTACACCTTC
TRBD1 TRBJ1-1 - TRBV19 CASSPETGGYTEAFF TGTGCCAGTAGTCCAGAGACAGGGGGCTACACTGAAGCTTTCTTT
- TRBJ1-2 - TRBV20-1 CSANEGGGYTF TGCAGTGCTAATGAAGGGGGAGGCTACACCTTC
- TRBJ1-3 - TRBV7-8 CASSREGFNSGNTIYF TGTGCCAGCAGCCGCGAGGGGTTCAACTCTGGAAACACCATATATTTT
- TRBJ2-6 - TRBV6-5 CASSSTRSGANVLTF TGTGCCAGCAGTTCTACGCGCTCTGGGGCCAACGTCCTGACTTTC
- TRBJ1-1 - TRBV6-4 CASSRQENTEAFF TGTGCCAGCAGCAGACAGGAGAACACTGAAGCTTTCTTT
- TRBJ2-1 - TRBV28 CASIGASSYNEQFF TGTGCCAGCATTGGAGCTTCTTCCTACAATGAGCAGTTCTTC
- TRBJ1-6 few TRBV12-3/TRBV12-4 CASRNLVSPLHF TGTGCCAGCAGGAACCTCGTTTCACCCCTCCACTTT
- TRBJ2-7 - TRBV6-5 CASSYGTLTYEQYF TGTGCCAGCAGTTACGGGACACTAACCTACGAGCAGTACTTC
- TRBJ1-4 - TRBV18 CASSPPGGASHNEKLFF TGTGCCAGCTCACCACCGGGAGGGGCCTCTCATAATGAAAAACTGTTTTTT
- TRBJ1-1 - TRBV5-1 CASSQDVSEAFF TGCGCCAGCAGTCAGGATGTCAGTGAAGCTTTCTTT
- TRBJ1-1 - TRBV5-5 CASSLGQSTEAFF TGTGCCAGCAGCTTGGGACAGTCAACTGAAGCTTTCTTT
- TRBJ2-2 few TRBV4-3 CASSAGQDPNTGELFF TGCGCCAGCAGCGCGGGTCAGGATCCGAACACCGGGGAGCTGTTTTTT
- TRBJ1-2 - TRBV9 CASSVPGKEGYTF TGTGCCAGCAGCGTGCCGGGAAAGGAGGGCTACACCTTC
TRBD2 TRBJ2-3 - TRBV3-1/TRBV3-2 CASSQGLAAGDTQYF TGTGCCAGCAGCCAAGGGCTAGCGGCGGGAGATACGCAGTATTTT
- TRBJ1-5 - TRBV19 CASTWGQWGHQPQHF TGTGCCAGTACCTGGGGGCAGTGGGGGCATCAGCCCCAGCATTTT
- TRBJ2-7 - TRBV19 CASSKWGTTYEQYF TGTGCCAGTAGTAAGTGGGGGACGACCTACGAGCAGTACTTC
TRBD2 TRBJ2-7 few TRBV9 CASSALAGESLQYF TGTGCCAGCAGCGCACTAGCGGGGGAGTCGCTGCAGTACTTC
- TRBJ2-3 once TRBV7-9 CASSTVLTSTDTQYF TGTGCCAGCAGTACGGTACTTACTAGCACAGATACGCAGTATTTT
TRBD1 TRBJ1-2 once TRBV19 CASSIAHRGGYGYTF TGTGCCAGTAGTATAGCTCACAGGGGTGGTTATGGCTACACCTTC
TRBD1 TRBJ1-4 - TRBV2 CASSSNRGEEKLFF TGTGCCAGCAGTTCCAACAGGGGTGAGGAAAAACTGTTTTTT
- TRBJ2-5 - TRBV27 CASSFQGGVVETQYF TGTGCCAGCAGTTTCCAGGGGGGGGTCGTAGAGACCCAGTACTTC
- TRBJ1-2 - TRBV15 CATSRGSYGYTF TGTGCCACCAGCAGAGGGAGCTATGGCTACACCTTC
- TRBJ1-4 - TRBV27 CASSPELKSNEKLFF TGTGCCAGCAGTCCCGAACTGAAGTCTAATGAAAAACTGTTTTTT
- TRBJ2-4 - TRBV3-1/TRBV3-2 CASSHTTLLLAKNIQYF TGTGCCAGCAGCCACACTACTTTACTGCTAGCCAAAAACATTCAGTACTTC
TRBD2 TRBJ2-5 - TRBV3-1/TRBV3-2 CASSHGLAVQETQYF TGTGCCAGCAGCCACGGACTAGCGGTCCAAGAGACCCAGTACTTC
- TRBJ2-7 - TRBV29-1 CSVEGQGDEQYF TGCAGCGTTGAGGGCCAGGGCGACGAGCAGTACTTC
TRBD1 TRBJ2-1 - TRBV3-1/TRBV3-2 CASTLQGVHEQFF TGTGCCAGCACCCTACAGGGGGTCCATGAGCAGTTCTTC
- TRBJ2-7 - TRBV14 CASRPTGRPYEQYF TGTGCCAGCAGGCCGACAGGGAGGCCCTACGAGCAGTACTTC
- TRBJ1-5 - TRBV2 CASSVSPNQPQHF TGTGCCAGCAGTGTGAGCCCCAATCAGCCCCAGCATTTT
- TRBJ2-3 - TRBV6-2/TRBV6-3 CASSDPVADTTDTQYF TGTGCCAGCAGCGACCCTGTAGCGGACACCACAGATACGCAGTATTTT
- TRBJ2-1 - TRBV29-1 CSAQVPQVHEQFF TGCAGCGCCCAAGTCCCGCAGGTCCATGAGCAGTTCTTC
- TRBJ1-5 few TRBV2 CASSESLQPQHF TGTGCCAGCAGTGAAAGTCTCCAGCCCCAGCATTTT
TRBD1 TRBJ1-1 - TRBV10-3 CAINGQGDTEAFF TGTGCCATCAATGGACAGGGGGACACTGAAGCTTTCTTT
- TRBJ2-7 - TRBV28 CASSLGPGSSYEQYF TGTGCCAGCAGTTTAGGGCCGGGCAGCTCCTACGAGCAGTACTTC
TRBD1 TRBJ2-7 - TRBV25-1 CASSDQGQGVGLEQYF TGTGCCAGCAGTGACCAGGGACAGGGGGTAGGCCTCGAGCAGTACTTC
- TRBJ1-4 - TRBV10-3 CASRQGLNEKLFF TGTGCCTCCCGTCAGGGCCTTAATGAAAAACTGTTTTTT
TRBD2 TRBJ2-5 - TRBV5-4 CASSLALAGPQETQYF TGTGCCAGCAGCTTGGCCCTAGCGGGGCCACAAGAGACCCAGTACTTC
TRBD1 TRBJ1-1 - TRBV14 CASSLVPGQGANTEAFF TGTGCCAGCAGCCTAGTCCCGGGACAGGGAGCGAACACTGAAGCTTTCTTT
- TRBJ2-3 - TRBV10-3 CAINQGGGTDTQYF TGTGCCATCAACCAGGGGGGAGGGACAGATACGCAGTATTTT
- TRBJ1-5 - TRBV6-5 CASSPGRGVGAPQHF TGTGCCAGCAGCCCCGGAAGGGGAGTAGGGGCGCCCCAGCATTTT
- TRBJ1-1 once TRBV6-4 CASSEYPPGVNTEAFF TGTGCCAGCAGTGAATACCCCCCAGGAGTGAACACTGAAGCTTTCTTT
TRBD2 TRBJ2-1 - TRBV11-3 CASSLGSGGASNEQFF TGTGCCAGCAGCTTAGGGAGCGGGGGGGCCTCCAATGAGCAGTTCTTC
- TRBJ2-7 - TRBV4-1 CASSQEVGPREQYF TGCGCCAGCAGCCAAGAAGTCGGACCGCGGGAGCAGTACTTC
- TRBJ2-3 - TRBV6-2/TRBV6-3 CASSWGTDTQYF TGTGCCAGCAGCTGGGGTACAGATACGCAGTATTTT
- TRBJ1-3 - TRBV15 CATSRGPSGNTIYF TGTGCCACCAGCAGAGGACCCTCTGGAAACACCATATATTTT
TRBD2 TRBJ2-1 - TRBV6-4 CASSLIAGNEQFF TGTGCCAGCAGTCTGATAGCGGGTAATGAGCAGTTCTTC
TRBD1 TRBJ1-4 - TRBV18 CASSPFQGASANEKLFF TGTGCCAGCTCACCTTTCCAGGGGGCATCGGCTAATGAAAAACTGTTTTTT
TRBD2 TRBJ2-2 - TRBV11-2 CASSQGLAGVHTGELFF TGTGCCAGCAGCCAGGGACTAGCGGGAGTGCACACCGGGGAGCTGTTTTTT
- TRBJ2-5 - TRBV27 CASSLYWTPSGTQYF TGTGCCAGCAGTCTCTATTGGACTCCCTCTGGGACCCAGTACTTC
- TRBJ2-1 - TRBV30 CAVPRDNSYNEQFF TGTGCCGTTCCCCGAGATAATTCCTACAATGAGCAGTTCTTC
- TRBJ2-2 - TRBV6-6 CASQRDSNTGELFF TGTGCCAGCCAGCGGGACAGTAACACCGGGGAGCTGTTTTTT